This T cell receptor (beta chain) originates from a study of CD8+CD57+ T cells in acquired aplastic anemia. Study-wide background: The average read count for CD4+ cells in healthy donors was about 9.9 million.

Genomic DNA, the template, was used for profiling of the TCR beta VDJ and CDR3. TCRdb passed the reads through MiXCR, listing each CDR3 protein once. This table holds about 130,000 distinct CDR3 sequences, around 48% found once. As for this clonotype: The antigen is unknown. This may stem from a read error, because a much larger clone lies one nucleotide away.

Study-level points and caveats: Patients shared about 30 CD8+ CDR3 sequences with controls.

Sequencing was carried out using sorted CD4+, CD8+, or CD8+CD57+ T cells (not recorded which) from PBMCs. The sequence came from a human donor in good health, serving as a control.

Here the CDR3 reads CASSLEFQGGCTF. In nucleotides, the CDR3 is TGTGCCAGCAGCTTAGAGTTTCAAGGGGGCTGCACCTTC. The chain joins TRBV7-3 to TRBJ1-2; 7 nucleotides align to TRBD1. There are 13 residues in the CDR3. Germline loops: CDR1 SGHTA, CDR2 FQGTGA.